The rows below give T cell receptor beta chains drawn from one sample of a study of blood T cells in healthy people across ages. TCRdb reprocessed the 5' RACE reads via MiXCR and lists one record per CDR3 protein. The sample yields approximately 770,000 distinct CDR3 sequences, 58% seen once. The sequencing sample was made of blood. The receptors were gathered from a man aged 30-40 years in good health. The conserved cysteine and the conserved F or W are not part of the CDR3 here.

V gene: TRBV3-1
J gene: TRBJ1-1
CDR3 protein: ASSQDSRRYMAF

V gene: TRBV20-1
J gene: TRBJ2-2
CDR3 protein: SAPTAYSGTGELF

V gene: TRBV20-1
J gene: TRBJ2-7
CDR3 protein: SAQTTSGIYEQY

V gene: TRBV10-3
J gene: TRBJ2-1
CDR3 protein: ANADVRGNEQF

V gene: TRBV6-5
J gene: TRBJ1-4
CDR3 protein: ASSYSMGTALNEKLF

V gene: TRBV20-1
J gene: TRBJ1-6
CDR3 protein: SAPQGRGSPLH

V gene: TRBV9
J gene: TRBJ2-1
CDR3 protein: ASSVTGTSRNNEQF

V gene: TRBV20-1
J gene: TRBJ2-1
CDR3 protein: SAPPPPYNEQF

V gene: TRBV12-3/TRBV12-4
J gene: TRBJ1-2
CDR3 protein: ASSFASTIQGYT

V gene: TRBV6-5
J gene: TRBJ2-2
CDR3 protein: ASLSLTGELF

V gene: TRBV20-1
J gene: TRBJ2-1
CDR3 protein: SASVLSSYNEQF

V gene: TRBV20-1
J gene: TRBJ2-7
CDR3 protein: SATGTANYEQY

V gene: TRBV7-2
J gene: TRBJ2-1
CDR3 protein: ASSLGSSSDEQF

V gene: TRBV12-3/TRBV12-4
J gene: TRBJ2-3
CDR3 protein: ASSGVDRDTQY

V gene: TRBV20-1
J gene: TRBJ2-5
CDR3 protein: SARDAWGGETQY

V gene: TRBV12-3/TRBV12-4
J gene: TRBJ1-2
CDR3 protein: ASSSEGYGYT

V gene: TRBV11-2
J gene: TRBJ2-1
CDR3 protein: ASSLDRGRAGYNEQF

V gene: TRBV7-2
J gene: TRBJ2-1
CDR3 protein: ASTPDTGYDEQF

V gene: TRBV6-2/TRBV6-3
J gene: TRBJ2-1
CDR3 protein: ASRTTRDNEQF

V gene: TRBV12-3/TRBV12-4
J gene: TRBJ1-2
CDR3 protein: ASGSPGAGGYT

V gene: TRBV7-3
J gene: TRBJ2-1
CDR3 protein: ASSLRGLAGGSGNEQF

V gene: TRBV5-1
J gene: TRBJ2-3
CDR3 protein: ASSLSRVDTDTQY

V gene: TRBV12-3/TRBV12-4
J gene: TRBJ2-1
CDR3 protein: ASSWSLAGDEQF

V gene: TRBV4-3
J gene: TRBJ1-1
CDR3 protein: ASSRVELNTEAF

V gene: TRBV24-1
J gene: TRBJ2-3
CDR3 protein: ATSDSLAGSLTDTQY

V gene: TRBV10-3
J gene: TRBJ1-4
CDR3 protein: AISTGARGSTNEKLF

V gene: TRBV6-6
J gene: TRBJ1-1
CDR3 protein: ASSSTPGTEAF

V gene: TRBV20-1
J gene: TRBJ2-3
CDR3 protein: SARGTSGGDTQY

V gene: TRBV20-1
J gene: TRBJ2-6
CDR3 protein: SGTGTGSSGANVLT

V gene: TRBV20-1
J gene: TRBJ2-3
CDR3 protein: SAAAASGYTDTQY

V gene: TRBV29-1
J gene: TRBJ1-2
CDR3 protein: SVGGQERGYT

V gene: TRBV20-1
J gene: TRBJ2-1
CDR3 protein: SGLRGTTYNEQF

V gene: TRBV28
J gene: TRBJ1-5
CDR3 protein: ASSLFKGGNQPQH

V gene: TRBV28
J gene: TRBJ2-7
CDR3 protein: ASMGQGRYEQY

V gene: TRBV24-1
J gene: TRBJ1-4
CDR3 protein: ATSATGGEKLF

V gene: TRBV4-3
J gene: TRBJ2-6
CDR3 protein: ASSQDFQTVSGANVLT

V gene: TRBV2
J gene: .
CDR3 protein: ASSVEVYEQY

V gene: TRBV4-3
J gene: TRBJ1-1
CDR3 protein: ASSQGTSATEAF

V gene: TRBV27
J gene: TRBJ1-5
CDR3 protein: ASRAEGNQPQH

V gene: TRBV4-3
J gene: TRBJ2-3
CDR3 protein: AGSQSQGADTQY

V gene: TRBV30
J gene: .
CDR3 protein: AWSQGAHEQY

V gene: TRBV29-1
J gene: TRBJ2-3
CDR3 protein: SVRLAGDLSDTQY